The clone carrying this T cell receptor (beta chain) has ten or more counts. Its antigen is undetermined. Profiling of TCR beta VDJ combinations and CDR3 sequences used genomic DNA as template. TCRdb reprocessed the reads with MiXCR, giving one entry per CDR3 protein. The sample includes under 350,000 distinct CDR3 sequences, around 60% seen only once; the top ten take roughly 8%. The data derive from a study of CD8+CD57+ T cells in acquired aplastic anemia. For the study at large: Recorded DNA amounts for sorted CD4+ and CD8+ cells had an average of approximately 3 ug.

Study results and limitations: For CD8+ Simpson's diversity, patients and controls showed no significant difference.

The V gene's germline CDR1 is SNHLY and CDR2 FYNNEI. The length of the CDR3 is 16 residues. V gave up 6 bases and J gave up 0 bases; unmatched junction bases: 10. Sequencing was done on a sample of sorted CD4+, CD8+, or CD8+CD57+ T cells (not recorded which) from PBMCs. This chain links TRBV2 with TRBJ2-7, with 8 nucleotides matching TRBD1. This sequence was found in a human donor with severe aplastic anemia or a healthy control (not recorded which). CDR3 in amino acids: CASRRPRTGNSYEQYF. The DNA for the CDR3 is TGTGCCAGCAGACGCCCCCGGACAGGGAACTCCTACGAGCAGTACTTC.